The 5 T cell receptor beta chains below come from one sample, sequenced in a study of cytomegalovirus exposure and HLA in healthy donors. 13 Jbeta primers and 60 Vbeta primers were used for the PCR. Profiling relied on immunoSEQ multiplex PCR, and the TCRdb table lists in-frame clones only, not all of them. The repertoire holds roughly 88,000 clones, approximately 76% seen once, with under 7% in the top ten. Source material: PBMCs. The receptors were gathered from a man aged 30-40 years in good health and CMV-seropositive.

The chain uses TRBV7-9 and TRBJ1-5, with TRBD1 as a possible D gene (6 bases). Trimming took 5 bases from V and 6 from J, leaving 14 bases between them. The CDR3 loop spans 14 amino acids. From germline, CDR1 is SEHNR and CDR2 FQNEAQ (reference sequence). CDR3 sequence: CASSLTGGGQPQHF. In DNA form, the CDR3 reads TGTGCCAGCAGCCTGACAGGAGGCGGTCAGCCCCAGCATTTT. The variable domain in full, completed from reference TRBV7-9 and TRBJ1-5, reads DTGVSQNPRHKITKRGQNVTFRCDPISEHNRLYWYRQTLGQGPEFLTYFQNEAQLEKSRLLSDRFSAERPKGSFSTLEIQRTEQGDSAMYLCASSLTGGGQPQHFGDGTRLSIL.

The chain has TRBV5-1 and TRBJ1-1; a weak D match, TRBD1 (6 bases). The CDR3 totals 13 residues. CDR1 is SGHRS, CDR2 YFSETQ, per germline. V lost 3 bases, J lost 8 bases, and 14 bases lay in between. DNA for the CDR3: TGCGCCAGCAGCTGGGGGCAGGTGAACGAAGCTTTCTTT. It is translated as CASSWGQVNEAFF.

The genes are TRBV2 and TRBJ2-2; 8 bases align to TRBD1. The CDR3 runs to 16 residues. V shed 4 bases and J 6 bases; nucleotides not matched to a gene: 10. CDR1 SNHLY and CDR2 FYNNEI come from the germline V gene. CDR3 in DNA: TGTGCCAGCAGTGGACAGGGGCCCGGGGAAGCCGGGGAGCTGTTTTTT. Amino acid sequence: CASSGQGPGEAGELFF.

V and J are TRBV9 and TRBJ2-3; possible D gene TRBD1, 5 bases. The CDR3 totals 13 residues. Germline-derived CDR1 and CDR2 are SGDLS and YYNGEE. V gave up 5 bases and J gave up 4 bases, with 11 bases separating them. For the CDR3, the DNA is TGTGCCAGCAGAGGGGTAAAGGCAGATACGCAGTATTTT. Protein sequence: CASRGVKADTQYF.

V is TRBV5-8 and J is TRBJ1-5, with D maybe TRBD1 (5 bases). The CDR3 runs 12 residues. Per germline, CDR1 SGHTS and CDR2 YDEGEE. Trimming took off 5 bases at V and 4 bases at J, with 7 bases between the two ends. The CDR3 protein is CASRTANQPQHF. The CDR3 DNA is TGTGCCAGCAGGACAGCAAATCAGCCCCAGCATTTT. Full variable domain (remainder filled in from reference TRBV5-8 and TRBJ1-5): EAGVTQSPTHLIKTRGQQATLRCSPISGHTSVYWYQQALGLGLQFLLWYDEGEERNRGNFPPRFSGRQFPNYSSELNVNALELEDSALYLCASRTANQPQHFGDGTRLSIL.